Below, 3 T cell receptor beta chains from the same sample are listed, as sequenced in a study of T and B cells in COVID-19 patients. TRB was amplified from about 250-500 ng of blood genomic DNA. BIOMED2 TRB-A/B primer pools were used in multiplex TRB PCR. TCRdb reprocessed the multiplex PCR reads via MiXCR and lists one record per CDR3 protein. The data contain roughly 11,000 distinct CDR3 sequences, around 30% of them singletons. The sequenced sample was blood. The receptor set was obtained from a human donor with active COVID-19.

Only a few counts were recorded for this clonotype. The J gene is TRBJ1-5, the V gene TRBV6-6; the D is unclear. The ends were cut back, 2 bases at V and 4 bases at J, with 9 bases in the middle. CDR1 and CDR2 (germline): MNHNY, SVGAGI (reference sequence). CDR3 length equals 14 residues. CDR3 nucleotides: TGTGCCAGCAGTTACGGCCGTAGTAATCAGCCCCAGCATTTT. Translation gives CASSYGRSNQPQHF.

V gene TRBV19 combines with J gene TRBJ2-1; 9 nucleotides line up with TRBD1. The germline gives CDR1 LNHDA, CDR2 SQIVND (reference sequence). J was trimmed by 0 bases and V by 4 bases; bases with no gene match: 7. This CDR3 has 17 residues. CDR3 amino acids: CASSTTGTGSSYNEQFF. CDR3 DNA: TGTGCCAGTAGTACCACCGGGACAGGGAGCTCCTACAATGAGCAGTTCTTC.

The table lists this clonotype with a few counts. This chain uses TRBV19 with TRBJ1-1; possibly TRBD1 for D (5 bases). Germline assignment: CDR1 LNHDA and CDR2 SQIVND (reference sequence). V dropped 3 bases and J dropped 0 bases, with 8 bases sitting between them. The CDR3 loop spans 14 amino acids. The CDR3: CASSIGALNTEAFF. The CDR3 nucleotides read TGTGCCAGTAGTATCGGGGCCTTGAACACTGAAGCTTTCTTT. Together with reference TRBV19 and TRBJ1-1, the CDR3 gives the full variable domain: DGGITQSPKYLFRKEGQNVTLSCEQNLNHDAMYWYRQDPGQGLRLIYYSQIVNDFQKGDIAEGYSVSREKKESFPLTVTSAQKNPTAFYLCASSIGALNTEAFFGQGTRLTVV.